A selection of T cell receptor beta chains follows, all from one sample in a study of T cell responses to AZD1222 COVID-19 vaccine. The data were produced by immunoSEQ multiplex PCR, yet TCRdb's version contains in-frame clones alone and is incomplete. Of 120,000 or so clones in the sample, over 85% were seen once. The sequenced sample was peripheral blood, obtained on day 0 of AZD1222 vaccination. The source is an adult in good health. Each CDR3 is given with its conserved first and last residue. Fields, in order: CDR3 DNA, CDR3 protein, clone size, V gene, D gene, J gene. A D gene is named only where the DNA matches it firmly. Not every row has a clone size; where given, it reads once, few, many or a size class.

CDR3nt: TGTGCCAGCAGCCCTGACAGGGACCCTGAAGCTTTCTTT; CDR3aa: CASSPDRDPEAFF; abundance: .; v_gene: TRBV5-4; d_gene: TRBD1; j_gene: TRBJ1-1
CDR3nt: TGTGCCAGTAGTCCCCTTCCCGGGACTAGCGCGCCTACGCAGTATTTT; CDR3aa: CASSPLPGTSAPTQYF; abundance: .; v_gene: TRBV19; d_gene: TRBD2; j_gene: TRBJ2-3
CDR3nt: TGTGCCAGTAGTATCGTGCAGGGTGACTACGAGCAGTACTTC; CDR3aa: CASSIVQGDYEQYF; abundance: .; v_gene: TRBV19; d_gene: .; j_gene: TRBJ2-7
CDR3nt: TGTGCCAGCAGCTTGCTGCAGCTAGGGGGCATTCAGTACTTC; CDR3aa: CASSLLQLGGIQYF; abundance: .; v_gene: TRBV7-8; d_gene: .; j_gene: TRBJ2-4
CDR3nt: TGTGCCTGGAGTTATTTGCCAGGGCGACAGCCCCAGCATTTT; CDR3aa: CAWSYLPGRQPQHF; abundance: .; v_gene: TRBV30; d_gene: .; j_gene: TRBJ1-5
CDR3nt: TGTGCCAGCAGTTTCGGCGGACAGGGGAGTCAGCCCCAGCATTTT; CDR3aa: CASSFGGQGSQPQHF; abundance: .; v_gene: TRBV27; d_gene: TRBD1; j_gene: TRBJ1-5
CDR3nt: TGTGCCGTCCCCATAGCGGGGGAATACAATGAGCAGTTCTTC; CDR3aa: CAVPIAGEYNEQFF; abundance: .; v_gene: TRBV6-5; d_gene: TRBD2; j_gene: TRBJ2-1
CDR3nt: TGTGCCAGCAGTTTATCCGGGACAGGGGGCTACACCTTC; CDR3aa: CASSLSGTGGYTF; abundance: .; v_gene: TRBV27; d_gene: TRBD1; j_gene: TRBJ1-2
CDR3nt: TGTGCCAGCAGCGGAAGCCCTAGCGGGAAAGGCAATGAGCAGTTCTTC; CDR3aa: CASSGSPSGKGNEQFF; abundance: .; v_gene: TRBV7-6; d_gene: TRBD2; j_gene: TRBJ2-1
CDR3nt: TGTGCCAGCTCACCACCGTCGGTGGGCAGGGGGTATGGCTACACCTTC; CDR3aa: CASSPPSVGRGYGYTF; abundance: once; v_gene: TRBV18; d_gene: TRBD1; j_gene: TRBJ1-2
CDR3nt: TGTGCCAGCAGCTTAGCGTCCGGGCAAAGTAATGAAAAACTGTTTTTT; CDR3aa: CASSLASGQSNEKLFF; abundance: .; v_gene: TRBV7-9; d_gene: .; j_gene: TRBJ1-4
CDR3nt: TGTGCCAGCTCTCAGAAACAGGGGTCTCCCTCCTACGAGCAGTACTTC; CDR3aa: CASSQKQGSPSYEQYF; abundance: once; v_gene: TRBV18; d_gene: TRBD1; j_gene: TRBJ2-7
CDR3nt: TGCGCCAGCAGTGCGCAGGGGGCGGTTGGATCACCCCTCCACTTT; CDR3aa: CASSAQGAVGSPLHF; abundance: few; v_gene: TRBV10-1; d_gene: TRBD1; j_gene: TRBJ1-6
CDR3nt: TGCGCCAGCAGCTTGGCCGCTAGCGGGACCGATGAGCAGTTCTTC; CDR3aa: CASSLAASGTDEQFF; abundance: .; v_gene: TRBV5-1; d_gene: TRBD2; j_gene: TRBJ2-1
CDR3nt: TGTGCCAGCAGCACAAACAGGGATCCTCGTGGAAAGCCACCCCTCCACTTT; CDR3aa: CASSTNRDPRGKPPLHF; abundance: .; v_gene: TRBV11-2; d_gene: .; j_gene: TRBJ1-6
CDR3nt: TGTGCCAGCAGGCCCCGTATCGGAGCTGATTCACCCCTCCACTTT; CDR3aa: CASRPRIGADSPLHF; abundance: .; v_gene: TRBV2; d_gene: .; j_gene: TRBJ1-6
CDR3nt: TGCGCCAGCAGCTTGGATGGACAGGGGGCTGGCGGAAAACTGTTTTTT; CDR3aa: CASSLDGQGAGGKLFF; abundance: .; v_gene: TRBV5-1; d_gene: TRBD1; j_gene: TRBJ1-4
CDR3nt: TGTGCCAGCAGCCTCGGACGGACCCCCAATCAGCCCCAGCATTTT; CDR3aa: CASSLGRTPNQPQHF; abundance: .; v_gene: TRBV3-1/TRBV3-2; d_gene: .; j_gene: TRBJ1-5
CDR3nt: TGTGCCAGCAGCCAAGAAGCGGGACAGGGCTACGAGCAGTACTTC; CDR3aa: CASSQEAGQGYEQYF; abundance: .; v_gene: TRBV3-1/TRBV3-2; d_gene: TRBD1; j_gene: TRBJ2-7
CDR3nt: TGTGCCAGTAGTATGGGCTTCGCGGGGGTCTCGGGCAATGAGCAGTTCTTC; CDR3aa: CASSMGFAGVSGNEQFF; abundance: .; v_gene: TRBV19; d_gene: TRBD2; j_gene: TRBJ2-1
CDR3nt: TGTGCCAGCACCCCCACCGGGGGGCGTGGGAATGAGCAGTTCTTC; CDR3aa: CASTPTGGRGNEQFF; abundance: .; v_gene: TRBV28; d_gene: .; j_gene: TRBJ2-1
CDR3nt: TGTGCCAGCAGCTTCGGAGCGAACACTGAAGCTTTCTTT; CDR3aa: CASSFGANTEAFF; abundance: .; v_gene: TRBV7-2; d_gene: .; j_gene: TRBJ1-1
CDR3nt: TGTGCCAGCAGTTTCGGCACAGATACGCAGTATTTT; CDR3aa: CASSFGTDTQYF; abundance: .; v_gene: TRBV12-3/TRBV12-4; d_gene: .; j_gene: TRBJ2-3
CDR3nt: TGTGCCAGCAGCACTAGCGGGAGGAGGTCCTACGAGCAGTACTTC; CDR3aa: CASSTSGRRSYEQYF; abundance: .; v_gene: TRBV2; d_gene: TRBD2; j_gene: TRBJ2-7
CDR3nt: TGTGCCAGCAGGGAACCTAACACTGAAGCTTTCTTT; CDR3aa: CASREPNTEAFF; abundance: .; v_gene: TRBV2; d_gene: .; j_gene: TRBJ1-1
CDR3nt: TGTGCCAGCAGCTTGGTAGGCGTGCAGCAGTACTTC; CDR3aa: CASSLVGVQQYF; abundance: .; v_gene: TRBV5-4; d_gene: .; j_gene: TRBJ2-7
CDR3nt: TGTGCCACCAGCAGACGGACAGGAGAAAACTATGGCTACACCTTC; CDR3aa: CATSRRTGENYGYTF; abundance: .; v_gene: TRBV15; d_gene: TRBD1; j_gene: TRBJ1-2
CDR3nt: TGTGCCAGCAGCTTAGTGTCGGCCGGGGAGCTGTTTTTT; CDR3aa: CASSLVSAGELFF; abundance: .; v_gene: TRBV7-9; d_gene: .; j_gene: TRBJ2-2
CDR3nt: TGTGGAGTTGACGGGGGAGATACGCAGTATTTT; CDR3aa: CGVDGGDTQYF; abundance: once; v_gene: TRBV28; d_gene: .; j_gene: TRBJ2-3
CDR3nt: TGTGCCAGCAGCCCGACCGGGGGGGGCGACGGCTACACCTTC; CDR3aa: CASSPTGGGDGYTF; abundance: .; v_gene: TRBV7-9; d_gene: .; j_gene: TRBJ1-2
CDR3nt: TGTGCCAGCAGTTACTCGAGTGATGAGCAGTTCTTC; CDR3aa: CASSYSSDEQFF; abundance: .; v_gene: TRBV6-5; d_gene: .; j_gene: TRBJ2-1
CDR3nt: TGTGCCAGTAGTATCACCGGAGCTAGCAATCAGCCCCAGCATTTT; CDR3aa: CASSITGASNQPQHF; abundance: .; v_gene: TRBV19; d_gene: .; j_gene: TRBJ1-5
CDR3nt: TGCGCCAGCAGCCAAGAAGGGGGGCGAGTGACTGAAGCTTTCTTT; CDR3aa: CASSQEGGRVTEAFF; abundance: .; v_gene: TRBV4-1; d_gene: .; j_gene: TRBJ1-1
CDR3nt: TGCGCCAGCAGCCCCGGGGTCGCCGAAAAAGAGACCCAGTACTTC; CDR3aa: CASSPGVAEKETQYF; abundance: .; v_gene: TRBV5-1; d_gene: .; j_gene: TRBJ2-5
CDR3nt: TGTGCCAGCAGTGGGACATGGGAAGATGAAAAACTGTTTTTT; CDR3aa: CASSGTWEDEKLFF; abundance: .; v_gene: TRBV27; d_gene: .; j_gene: TRBJ1-4